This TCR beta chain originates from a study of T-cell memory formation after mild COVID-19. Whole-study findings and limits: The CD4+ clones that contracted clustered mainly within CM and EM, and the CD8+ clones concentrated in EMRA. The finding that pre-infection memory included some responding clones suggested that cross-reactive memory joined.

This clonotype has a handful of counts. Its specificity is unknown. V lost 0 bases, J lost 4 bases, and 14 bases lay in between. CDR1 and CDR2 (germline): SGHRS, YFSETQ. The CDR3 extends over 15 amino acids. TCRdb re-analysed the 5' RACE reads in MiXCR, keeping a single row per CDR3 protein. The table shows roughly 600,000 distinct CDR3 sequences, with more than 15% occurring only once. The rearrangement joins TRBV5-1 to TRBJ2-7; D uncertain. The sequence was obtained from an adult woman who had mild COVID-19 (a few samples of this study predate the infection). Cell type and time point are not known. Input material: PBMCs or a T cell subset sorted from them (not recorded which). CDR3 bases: TGCGCCAGCAGCTTGGCCACCGTAATAGGGTACGAGCAGTACTTC. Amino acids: CASSLATVIGYEQYF.